This T cell receptor (beta chain) came from a study of blood T cell repertoires in COVID-19. Overall study: COVID-19 samples, acute and convalescent, were from the United States, Italy and Spain.

The V gene end was trimmed by 4 bases and the J gene end by 5 bases; junction bases not matched to a gene: 6. This CDR3 is built from 15 residues. Germline assignment: CDR1 MNHEY and CDR2 SMNVEV (reference sequence). Clones were read by immunoSEQ multiplex PCR, and TCRdb kept only the in-frame ones, dropping some. The table has about 160,000 clones, 80% to 90% seen once. The receptor comes from a human donor in a cohort sampled during active COVID-19. The chain employs TRBV27 and TRBJ2-5; 11 bases are a match to TRBD1. Sequencing was done on a sample of peripheral blood. The chain's CDR3 is CASSSGQGAWETQYF. The CDR3 bases are TGTGCCAGCAGTTCCGGACAGGGGGCTTGGGAGACCCAGTACTTC.